The 3 T cell receptor beta chains listed next were all sequenced from one sample in a study of blood T cell repertoires in COVID-19. Libraries were prepared by immunoSEQ multiplex PCR; TCRdb keeps only in-frame clonotypes and omits some of them. The sample has some 450,000 clones; 88% are singletons. The sequenced material came from peripheral blood. These receptor sequences come from a woman in her forties or fifties with COVID-19, enrolled during active disease.

The J gene is TRBJ2-1, the V gene TRBV6-5, with TRBD2 matching over 7 bases. Trimming removed 6 bases from V and 4 bases from J; junction bases left unmatched: 3. CDR1 and CDR2 from the germline V gene are MNHEY and SVGAGI. This CDR3 is built from 13 residues. The CDR3 region is CASRLAAYNEQFF. In DNA form, the CDR3 reads TGTGCCAGCAGGCTAGCGGCATACAATGAGCAGTTCTTC.

This rearrangement joins TRBV10-3 to TRBJ1-2, with D hard to call. The germline CDR1 and CDR2 sequences are ENHRY and SYGVKD. V shed 4 bases and J shed 5 bases, with 8 bases lying between them. The CDR3 runs to 12 residues. The CDR3 DNA sequence: TGTGCCATCAGTGCTAGGGAGTATGGCTACACCTTC. Protein: CAISAREYGYTF.

This clone was counted once. The chain carries TRBV4-1 and TRBJ2-3; D uncertain. The germline CDR1 and CDR2 sequences are MGHRA and YSYEKL. Between the trimmed V and J ends, which lost 1 base and 9 bases, there was a span of 14 bases. The CDR3 totals 14 residues. CDR3 bases: TGCGCCAGCAGCCAAGCGGTTCGGGTAAGGACGCAGTATTTT. Translating it yields CASSQAVRVRTQYF.